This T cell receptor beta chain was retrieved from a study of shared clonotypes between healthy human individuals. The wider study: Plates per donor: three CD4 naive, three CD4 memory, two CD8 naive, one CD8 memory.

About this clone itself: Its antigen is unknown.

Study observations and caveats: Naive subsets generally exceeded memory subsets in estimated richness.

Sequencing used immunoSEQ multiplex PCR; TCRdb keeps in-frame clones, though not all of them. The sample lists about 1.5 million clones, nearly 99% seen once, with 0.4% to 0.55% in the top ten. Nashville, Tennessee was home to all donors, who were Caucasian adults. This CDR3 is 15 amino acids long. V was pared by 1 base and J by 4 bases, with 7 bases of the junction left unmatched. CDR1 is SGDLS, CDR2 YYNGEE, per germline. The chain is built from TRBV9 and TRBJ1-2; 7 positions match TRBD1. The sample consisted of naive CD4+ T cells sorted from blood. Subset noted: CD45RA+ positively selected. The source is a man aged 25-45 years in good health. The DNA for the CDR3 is TGTGCCAGCAGCGTAACAGGGGAGAGAATCTATGGCTACACCTTC. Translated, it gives CASSVTGERIYGYTF. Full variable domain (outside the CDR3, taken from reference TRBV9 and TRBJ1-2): DSGVTQTPKHLITATGQRVTLRCSPRSGDLSVYWYQQSLDQGLQFLIQYYNGEERAKGNILERFSAQQFPDLHSELNLSSLELGDSALYFCASSVTGERIYGYTFGSGTRLTVV.